The clone carrying this T cell receptor beta chain was picked up one time. The sample is drawn from a study of blood T cell repertoires in COVID-19. Study overall: Collection of acute and convalescent COVID-19 samples took place in the United States, Italy and Spain. The cDNA or gDNA used as material had been derived from T cells, B-cell-depleted T cells, or PBMCs.

Germline-derived CDR1 and CDR2 are LNHDA and SQIVND (reference sequence). This CDR3 is 15 amino acids long. J lost 7 bases, V lost 6 bases, and 10 bases had no gene match. Some clones are missing from TCRdb's copy, which holds only in-frame ones; the method was immunoSEQ multiplex PCR. Of some 130,000 clones listed, more than 85% were seen once; the top ten hold around 4.2%. The rearrangement links TRBV19 to TRBJ1-5; 9 bases are a match to TRBD1. This TCR was sampled from a man in his sixties with COVID-19, enrolled during active disease. Sequencing used peripheral blood. CDR3 DNA: TGTGCCAGTAGGAAAGAACAGGGGGCGGGACAGCCCCAGCATTTT. This gives the protein CASRKEQGAGQPQHF.